The entry below describes one T cell receptor beta chain. This clone was detected a few times. Its antigen remains undetermined. Base qualities are not recorded, but no much larger clone differs from it by a single base. The immunoSEQ Assay, a bias-controlled multiplex PCR, was used to amplify TCRbeta CDR3 regions from genomic DNA. Turning to the authors' computational methods: The number of nucleated cells in each sample was estimated from the amplification of reference gene primers within the assay. To quantify the absolute abundance of each unique TCRbeta CDR3 rearrangement, sequence reads were collapsed and filtered. For each sample, productive Simpson clonality was calculated as the square root of Simpson's diversity index over productive rearrangements. TCRdb retrieved this table from immuneACCESS and kept in-frame rearrangements only. Not all clones are present; in checked studies, unresolved V genes account for under half, and no reason is known for the remainder. V and J calls and clone size follow that table, whereas D and trimming were derived from the DNA. The sample table shows approximately 120,000 clones, and over 80% are seen once. Around a sixth of the sample is in the top ten clones.

The collaborating institutions used their own protocols to collect whole blood in K2EDTA tubes. Collaborator samples were shipped for TCRbeta analysis as frozen whole blood, isolated PBMCs, or DNA extracted from either sample type. The data derive from a study of blood T cell repertoires in COVID-19 (dated by TCRdb to the early 2020s). With respect to the entire study: Samples from collaborators originated in the United States, Italy and Spain and spanned both the acute and convalescent phases of COVID-19. The prospective study material was composed of cDNA or gDNA derived from T cells, B-cell-depleted T cells, or PBMCs. The dataset comprised deeply sampled blood TCRbeta repertoires from subjects exposed to, actively infected with, or recovered from COVID-19. A freely available public database, intended as a resource for researchers studying the immune response to SARS-CoV-2, is where the repertoires were released. The samples were drawn from the first 160 participants of the ongoing ImmuneRACE study and from 950 to 1,500 subjects provided by 6 global collaborators. The sample metadata nearly always contained a de-identified subject ID, COVID-19 status, age in years and sex. HLA class I and class II types, where available, came from metadata supplied by the sample provider rather than from assay-based typing.

From the cysteine through the phenylalanine, the CDR3 covers 15 amino acids. The sequence is cut down to CDR3 DNA, 45 bases in frame from base 1. V was cut back by 3 bases and J by 4 bases, leaving a gap of 16 bases between them. CDR1 and CDR2 are read off the germline V gene (reference sequence) as SGHKS and YYEKEE. What the authors observed across the whole study: The amount of clinical and demographic metadata varied by source and participant and was provided uncurated.

Sequencing input: peripheral blood. The rearrangement joined TRBV5-5 to TRBJ1-1; the D gene is unclear. This clonotype originated in a woman aged 60-75 years with acute or convalescent COVID-19. The CDR3 has the sequence CASSWGSGISTEAFF. The bases read TGTGCCAGCAGCTGGGGATCGGGAATAAGCACTGAAGCTTTCTTT.